The 8 T cell receptor beta chains in this list originate from one sample, sequenced in a study of CD8 T cells in Susac syndrome. Random hexamers primed reverse transcription of roughly 0.5 to 1 ug RNA. Each CDR3 protein gets one entry after TCRdb re-called the immunoSEQ multiplex PCR reads with MiXCR. The sample holds around 80,000 distinct CDR3 sequences, less than 95% seen once. The sample taken for sequencing was CD8+ T cells from PBMCs. All receptors derive from a human donor with Susac syndrome.

The V and J genes are TRBV7-9 and TRBJ2-5; 10 bases are shared with TRBD1. Germline CDR1 SEHNR, CDR2 FQNEAQ (reference sequence). The CDR3 loop spans 15 amino acids. After removal of 4 bases from V and 3 bases from J, the junction contained 5 bases not matched to a gene. CDR3 DNA sequence: TGTGCCAGCAGCTCCACCGGGACAGGGGAAGAGACCCAGTACTTC. Translation gives CASSSTGTGEETQYF. The full variable domain, in which reference TRBV7-9 and TRBJ2-5 provide the parts outside the CDR3, is DTGVSQNPRHKITKRGQNVTFRCDPISEHNRLYWYRQTLGQGPEFLTYFQNEAQLEKSRLLSDRFSAERPKGSFSTLEIQRTEQGDSAMYLCASSSTGTGEETQYFGPGTRLLVL.

In this sample, this clonotype turned up once. This chain connects TRBV9 to TRBJ2-1; 8 bases align to TRBD2. V lost 2 bases, J lost 4 bases, and 2 bases stayed unmatched. CDR3 size: 14 residues. From germline, CDR1 is SGDLS and CDR2 YYNGEE. CDR3 amino acids: CASSVSGGYNEQFF. CDR3 bases: TGTGCCAGCAGCGTCAGCGGGGGTTACAATGAGCAGTTCTTC.

The chain combines TRBV28 with TRBJ2-7; no clear D gene. Trimming removed 3 bases at V and 3 bases at J, with 9 bases between. The CDR3 runs 13 residues. Germline V gene data show CDR1 as MDHEN and CDR2 as SYDVKM. The CDR3 bases are TGTGCCAGCAGTTTCGGAAAGGGCTACGAGCAGTACTTC. This gives the protein CASSFGKGYEQYF.

This clonotype was detected once. The chain links TRBV6-1 to TRBJ1-6, with D possibly matching TRBD1 (5 bases). Trimming shortened V by 6 bases and J by 1 base, and 13 bases separated the two germline ends. Looked up from germline, CDR1 is MNHNS and CDR2 is SASEGT. CDR3 length: 16 residues. The chain's CDR3 is CASRDTIRSYNSPLHF. Written as DNA, the CDR3 is TGTGCCAGCAGGGACACTATAAGGTCCTATAATTCACCCCTCCACTTT.

V usage is TRBV12-3 or TRBV12-4 and J usage is TRBJ2-7; D ambiguous. CDR3 length: 12 amino acids. The V and J ends lost 8 bases and 2 bases respectively, with 10 bases between them. The CDR3 loop is CASGPRPYEQYF. As DNA, the CDR3 is TGTGCCAGCGGGCCCCGTCCCTACGAGCAGTACTTC.

CDR3 protein: CASSLRRWDNQPQHF. DNA of the CDR3: TGTGCCAGCAGCTTAAGGCGGTGGGACAATCAGCCCCAGCATTTT. The chain joins TRBV7-8 to TRBJ1-5, with no clear D. The V end lost 2 bases, the J end lost 3 bases, and 11 bases lay between the germline ends. This CDR3 has 15 amino acids. Per germline, CDR1 SGHVS and CDR2 FQNEAQ.

This clonotype has only one observation. The CDR3 DNA reads TGTGCCAGCAGCCCCACTAGTACGGAGACCCAGTACTTC. Amino acid sequence: CASSPTSTETQYF. The chain uses TRBV7-9 and TRBJ2-5; tentatively, D is TRBD2 (5 bases). Germline V gene lookup returns CDR1 SEHNR and CDR2 FQNEAQ (reference sequence). The CDR3 runs to 13 residues. With 5 bases removed from V and 5 bases from J, the gap between germline ends came to 12 bases.

This rearrangement joins TRBV24-1 to TRBJ2-1; possible D gene TRBD1, 6 bases. The CDR3 extends over 12 amino acids. CDR1 and CDR2 from the germline V gene are KGHDR and SFDVKD. V gave up 9 bases and J gave up 7 bases, with 12 bases separating them. This chain's CDR3 is CATWGLDNEQFF. The CDR3 DNA reads TGTGCCACCTGGGGGCTGGATAATGAGCAGTTCTTC.